Shown below are 9 T cell receptor beta chains from a single sample sequenced in a study of control samples from healthy donors and cancer patients. Here immunoSEQ multiplex PCR was the method, and the copy in TCRdb shows in-frame clones only, minus some. The sample consists of about 49,000 clones, approximately 86% of them appearing once. The sequenced sample consisted of PBMCs. The receptor source for this set is a woman between 45 and 65 years old with lung cancer.

The V and J genes are TRBV6-5 and TRBJ1-2; the match to TRBD1 covers 10 bases. Germline CDR1 and CDR2: MNHEY and SVGAGI. The CDR3 totals 15 residues. V lost 9 bases to trimming and J lost 2 bases; unmatched junction nucleotides: 9. The CDR3 coding sequence is TGTGCCAGTGGGGACAGGGGAGTAGGGAACTATGGCTACACCTTC. Amino acid sequence: CASGDRGVGNYGYTF.

The V and J genes are TRBV5-1 and TRBJ1-4, with D perhaps TRBD1 (5 bases). Trimming removed 5 bases at V and 0 bases at J, with 11 bases between. CDR1 and CDR2 from the germline V gene are SGHRS and YFSETQ. This CDR3 contains 15 residues. CDR3 residues: CASSPLGATNEKLFF. The CDR3 nucleotides are TGCGCCAGCAGTCCCTTGGGGGCAACTAATGAAAAACTGTTTTTT.

This sequence joins TRBV2 and TRBJ1-2; a weak D match, TRBD1 (5 bases). The germline CDR1 and CDR2 sequences are SNHLY and FYNNEI. V lost 0 bases and J lost 4, with 6 bases in between. CDR3 length equals 13 residues. The CDR3 bases are TGTGCCAGCAGTGAAGCACAGGTCTATGGCTACACCTTC. Residues: CASSEAQVYGYTF.

The chain couples TRBV4-2 to TRBJ2-3, with 11 nucleotides matching TRBD2. CDR1 is LGHNA and CDR2 is YNFKEQ in the germline V gene. This CDR3 has 14 amino acids. V lost 3 bases and J lost 4; bases outside the gene matches: 0. The CDR3 DNA follows: TGTGCCAGCAGCCAGACTAGCGGGGCAGATACGCAGTATTTT. Amino acid sequence: CASSQTSGADTQYF.

This clone showed up just once. This rearrangement joins TRBV28 to TRBJ1-2, with a tentative D call TRBD1 (6 bases). V gave up 3 bases and J gave up 5 bases, with 10 bases separating them. CDR1 and CDR2 (germline): MDHEN, SYDVKM. This CDR3 is 13 amino acids long. CDR3 loop: CASSLSDRYGYTF. CDR3 nucleotide sequence: TGTGCCAGCAGTTTGTCGGACAGATATGGCTACACCTTC.

This chain connects TRBV6-5 to TRBJ1-4; TRBD1 is a possible D gene (6 bases). CDR3 length: 15 amino acids. In germline, CDR1 is MNHEY, CDR2 SVGAGI. Trimming removed 4 bases at V and 6 bases at J, with 15 bases between. CDR3 region: CASSSSGVSDEKLFF. CDR3 nucleotide sequence: TGTGCCAGCAGTTCGTCAGGGGTTTCGGATGAAAAACTGTTTTTT.

The chain carries TRBV7-7 and TRBJ2-5, with TRBD1 identical over 8 bases. This CDR3 contains 14 residues. J gave up 6 bases and V 2 bases, and 5 bases lay outside the gene matches. Per germline, CDR1 SSHAT and CDR2 FNYEAQ (reference sequence). CDR3 residues: CASSLSGGEKTQYF. The CDR3 region has the DNA TGTGCCAGCAGCTTATCAGGGGGCGAAAAGACCCAGTACTTC.

The chain joins TRBV25-1 to TRBJ1-1, with D possibly matching TRBD1 (5 bases). The germline gives CDR1 MGHDK, CDR2 SYGVNS. Trimming removed 4 bases at V and 6 bases at J, with 6 bases between. The CDR3 consists of 11 residues. This CDR3 is CASSGGAEAFF. For the CDR3, the DNA is TGTGCCAGCAGTGGGGGGGCTGAAGCTTTCTTT.

Sample share makes this clone medium-sized (0.01 to 0.1%). The V gene is TRBV3-1 (or the pseudogene TRBV3-2), the J gene TRBJ1-5; D gene uncertain. The CDR3 spans 14 residues. V was trimmed by 0 bases and J by 6 bases, leaving 9 bases between them. Germline CDR1 is LGHDT and CDR2 is YNNKEL (reference sequence). DNA for the CDR3: TGTGCCAGCAGCCAAGAATCGGGGAGTCAGCCCCAGCATTTT. This codes for CASSQESGSQPQHF.